These 28 T cell receptor beta chains were all obtained from the same sample, sequenced in a study of T cells after yellow fever vaccination. A single record per CDR3 protein comes from TCRdb applying MiXCR to the 5' RACE reads. The table has 400,000 to 450,000 distinct CDR3 sequences, about 19% seen once; the top ten hold 15% to 20%. This specimen consisted of PBMCs, obtained before the yellow fever booster vaccination. The receptors originated from a young man who received the YFV17D yellow fever vaccine.

This chain connects TRBV7-8 to TRBJ1-5; no clear D gene. Germline values: CDR1 SGHVS, CDR2 FQNEAQ. CDR3 length equals 13 residues. V dropped 8 bases and J dropped 2 bases, with 10 bases sitting between them. The CDR3 DNA reads as TGTGCCAGCTCAGCCCCCGGCAATCAGCCCCAGCATTTT. Translating gives CASSAPGNQPQHF.

The chain links TRBV4-1 to TRBJ2-3; D tentatively fits TRBD1 or TRBD2 (5 bases each). Looked up from germline, CDR1 is MGHRA and CDR2 is YSYEKL. Between the trimmed V and J ends, which lost 4 bases and 1 base, there was a span of 12 bases. CDR3 size: 15 residues. The CDR3 spells CASSLRGQRTDTQYF. Here the CDR3 DNA reads TGCGCCAGCAGCCTACGGGGCCAGCGCACAGATACGCAGTATTTT.

Only a few counts were recorded for this clonotype. The chain couples TRBV7-2 to TRBJ1-3, with TRBD1 matching 8 bases. Germline V gene sequence: CDR1 SGHTA, CDR2 FQGNSA. V was pared by 2 bases and J by 4 bases, with 4 bases of the junction left unmatched. CDR3 length equals 15 residues. DNA for the CDR3: TGTGCCAGCAGCTTACAGACAGGGGTCGGAAACACCATATATTTT. This codes for CASSLQTGVGNTIYF.

This sequence joins TRBV25-1 and TRBJ2-5; D possibly corresponds to TRBD2 (6 bases). Trimming removed 6 bases at V and 3 bases at J, with 11 bases between. The CDR3 extends over 13 amino acids. Germline values: CDR1 MGHDK, CDR2 SYGVNS. The CDR3 DNA reads TGTGCCAGCAGAACGCGCGGGGAAGAGACCCAGTACTTC. Translated: CASRTRGEETQYF.

The chain links TRBV5-4 to TRBJ1-4; D is uncertain. Germline lookup yields CDR1 SGHNT and CDR2 YYREEE (reference sequence). V was cut by 0 bases and J by 0 bases, with 9 bases left in between. This CDR3 is built from 16 residues. CDR3 nucleotide sequence: TGTGCCAGCAGCTTGGGAGACCTTGCAACTAATGAAAAACTGTTTTTT. Amino acids: CASSLGDLATNEKLFF.

This clonotype has at least ten counts. V gene TRBV4-2 combines with J gene TRBJ2-1, with 10 bases that match TRBD2. Per the germline V gene, CDR1 is LGHNA and CDR2 is YNFKEQ. The CDR3 contains 17 residues. After removal of 2 bases from V and 4 bases from J, the junction contained 8 bases not matched to a gene. The CDR3 DNA follows: TGTGCCAGCAGCCAAAACTTACCTAGCGGGGGATACAATGAGCAGTTCTTC. The encoded protein is CASSQNLPSGGYNEQFF.

This clonotype was detected a few times. The chain links TRBV5-8 to TRBJ2-3; D possibly corresponds to TRBD2 (5 bases). The CDR3 is 14 residues long. Trimming shortened V by 1 base and J by 1 base, and 7 bases separated the two germline ends. CDR1 and CDR2 from the germline V gene are SGHTS and YDEGEE. This CDR3 reads CASSLWRGTDTQYF. The CDR3 DNA is TGTGCCAGCAGCTTGTGGCGGGGCACAGATACGCAGTATTTT.

The V and J genes are TRBV4-2 and TRBJ2-7, with TRBD2 matching over 7 bases. Germline V CDR1 and CDR2: LGHNA, YNFKEQ. CDR3 length: 16 residues. The V gene end was trimmed by 0 bases and the J gene end by 2 bases; junction bases not matched to a gene: 7. CDR3 nucleotide sequence: TGTGCCAGCAGCCAAGATGCTAGTCGGGGGGCCTACGAGCAGTACTTC. Encoded protein: CASSQDASRGAYEQYF.

This clonotype has more than one count but fewer than ten. For the CDR3, the DNA is TGTGCCAGCAGTTACTCGTCCTCCGGGGACAGGGGATGGCATGGCTACACCTTC. This codes for CASSYSSSGDRGWHGYTF. This sequence joins TRBV6-5 and TRBJ1-2, with 10 bases that match TRBD1. The J segment lost 6 bases and the V segment lost 0 bases, leaving 13 bases of the junction unmatched. Germline V lookup: CDR1 MNHEY, CDR2 SVGAGI. There are 18 residues in the CDR3.

The V gene is TRBV5-6, the J gene TRBJ2-1, with 9 nucleotides matching TRBD1. Germline CDR1 reads SGHDT; CDR2 reads YYEEEE. CDR3 length: 15 amino acids. V shed 4 bases, J shed 7 bases, and the junction held 9 bases outside the gene matches. CDR3 amino acids: CASSGGDRVANEQFF. The CDR3 nucleotides are TGTGCCAGCAGCGGAGGGGACAGGGTGGCAAATGAGCAGTTCTTC. The full variable domain, rest sourced from reference TRBV5-6 and TRBJ2-1, is DAGVTQSPTHLIKTRGQQVTLRCSPKSGHDTVSWYQQALGQGPQFIFQYYEEEERQRGNFPDRFSGHQFPNYSSELNVNALLLGDSALYLCASSGGDRVANEQFFGPGTRLTVL.

This clonotype has only a few counts. This sequence joins TRBV20-1 and TRBJ2-5; TRBD2 matches 14 bases. Germline CDR1 reads DFQATT; CDR2 reads SNEGSKA (reference sequence). Germline trimming cut 4 bases from V and 1 base from J; bases unmatched to any gene: 2. This CDR3 spans 15 amino acids. The CDR3 here is CSAKTSGGAQETQYF. The CDR3 DNA reads as TGCAGTGCTAAGACTAGCGGGGGGGCCCAAGAGACCCAGTACTTC.

The sample holds a few counts of this clonotype. The rearrangement links TRBV10-2 to TRBJ2-1, with a possible D match to TRBD1 (6 bases). This CDR3 contains 11 residues. V was shortened by 8 bases and J by 7 bases, with 9 bases between the two germline ends. The germline CDR1 and CDR2 sequences are WSHSY and SAAADI. Here the CDR3 reads CASHTGNEQFF. As DNA, the CDR3 is TGCGCCAGCCATACAGGGAATGAGCAGTTCTTC.

The genes are TRBV20-1 and TRBJ1-2; 7 nucleotides line up with TRBD1. V trimming: 3 bases; J trimming: 7 bases; junction bases outside the gene matches: 8. CDR3 length: 13 residues. From germline, CDR1 is DFQATT and CDR2 SNEGSKA (reference sequence). The CDR3 loop is CSASLRGRGGYTF. CDR3 bases: TGCAGTGCTAGTTTGAGGGGGCGAGGTGGCTACACCTTC.

In DNA, the CDR3 is TGCAGCGGAGGACAGGGGAACACTGAAGCTTTCTTT. Translating gives CSGGQGNTEAFF. The chain links TRBV29-1 to TRBJ1-1; 8 bases fit TRBD1. CDR1 is SQVTM, CDR2 ANQGSEA, per germline. This CDR3 comprises 12 residues. The V gene end was trimmed by 7 bases and the J gene end by 1 base; junction bases not matched to a gene: 2.

This clonotype was recorded a few times. CDR3 coding DNA: TGTGCCAGCAGCTCCTGGGGGGCTAACAATGAGCAGTTCTTC. Translation gives CASSSWGANNEQFF. This chain connects TRBV7-9 to TRBJ2-1; D is possibly TRBD1 or TRBD2 (6 bases each). The CDR3 is 14 amino acids. Trimming removed 4 bases at V and 5 bases at J, with 12 bases between. Germline CDR1 reads SEHNR; CDR2 reads FQNEAQ (reference sequence).

This clonotype occurred a few times. This chain uses TRBV10-3 with TRBJ1-2; D may be TRBD1 (6 bases). From germline, CDR1 is ENHRY and CDR2 SYGVKD. Trimming left V 6 bases short and J 3 bases short, with 11 bases between. This CDR3 contains 13 residues. The DNA for the CDR3 is TGTGCCATCAGCCCAGGGGACGACTATGGCTACACCTTC. This translates into CAISPGDDYGYTF.

The chain is built from TRBV4-1 and TRBJ2-4; maybe TRBD2 (6 bases). CDR1 and CDR2 (germline): MGHRA, YSYEKL. V lost 1 base to trimming and J lost 0 bases, with 7 bases between them. CDR3 length: 15 residues. CDR3 sequence (DNA): TGCGCCAGCAGCCAAGCGGGAGTAGCCAAAAACATTCAGTACTTC. This codes for CASSQAGVAKNIQYF.

The J gene is TRBJ2-3, the V gene TRBV28; tentatively, D is TRBD1 or TRBD2 (6 bases each). With 7 bases removed from V and 10 bases from J, the gap between germline ends came to 15 bases. There are 12 residues in the CDR3. In germline, CDR1 is MDHEN, CDR2 SYDVKM. CDR3 sequence (DNA): TGTGCCAGCACCACGGGGGCCTGGTCGCAGTATTTT. This encodes CASTTGAWSQYF.

The chain has TRBV12-3 or TRBV12-4 and TRBJ2-3; 10 bases are a match to TRBD1. The CDR3 consists of 14 residues. J gave up 5 bases and V 6 bases, and 5 bases lay outside the gene matches. The CDR3 is CASRRQGAVDTQYF. In DNA form, the CDR3 reads TGTGCCAGCAGACGACAGGGGGCTGTAGATACGCAGTATTTT.

This clonotype came up a few times. The J gene is TRBJ1-2, the V gene TRBV6-2 or TRBV6-3; D possibly corresponds to TRBD1 (5 bases). Germline CDR1 and CDR2: MNHEY and SVGEGT. The germline V and J ends were trimmed by 6 bases and 4 bases, with 18 bases remaining between them. The CDR3 totals 15 residues. The CDR3 sequence: CASRPQDWDGYGYTF. The DNA of the CDR3 is TGTGCCAGCAGACCACAGGATTGGGACGGCTATGGCTACACCTTC.

The chain couples TRBV7-3 to TRBJ1-1, with a tentative D call TRBD1 (6 bases). CDR1 is SGHTA and CDR2 is FQGTGA in the germline V gene. The CDR3 is 13 residues long. Trimming took off 0 bases at V and 6 bases at J, with 8 bases between the two ends. CDR3 loop: CASSLTGAAEAFF. The CDR3 coding sequence is TGTGCCAGCAGCTTAACGGGGGCTGCTGAAGCTTTCTTT.

CDR3 nucleotide sequence: TGTGCCAGCAGGGCAGGGGCTTATAGCAATCAGCCCCAGCATTTT. It specifies CASRAGAYSNQPQHF. The J gene is TRBJ1-5, the V gene TRBV6-6; D possibly corresponds to TRBD1 (6 bases). V lost 6 bases to trimming and J lost 0 bases, with 12 bases between them. Per germline, CDR1 MNHNY and CDR2 SVGAGI (reference sequence). The CDR3 spans 15 residues.

V is TRBV7-8 and J is TRBJ1-1; tentatively, D is TRBD1 (6 bases). The germline V and J ends were trimmed by 1 base and 11 bases, with 17 bases remaining between them. The CDR3 consists of 14 residues. Germline V CDR1 and CDR2: SGHVS, FQNEAQ. CDR3 sequence reads: CASSLVGGGRGAFF. CDR3 nucleotide sequence: TGTGCCAGCAGCTTAGTAGGCGGGGGCCGGGGTGCTTTCTTT.

The CDR3 reads CASSSMTGRDTQYF. Here the CDR3 DNA reads TGTGCCAGCAGTTCAATGACAGGGAGAGATACGCAGTATTTT. The chain couples TRBV6-5 to TRBJ2-3, with 7 bases aligning to TRBD1. V lost 4 bases, J lost 5 bases, and 6 bases stayed unmatched. CDR1 and CDR2 (germline): MNHEY, SVGAGI. The CDR3 has 14 amino acids.

This clonotype was seen a handful of times. The gene calls are TRBV6-6 and TRBJ2-3; TRBD2 matches 9 bases. CDR1 MNHNY and CDR2 SVGAGI come from the germline V gene (reference sequence). This CDR3 comprises 15 residues. J was trimmed by 3 bases and V by 6 bases; bases with no gene match: 7. This CDR3 is CASSPSGGWTDTQYF. The CDR3 region has the DNA TGTGCCAGCAGCCCGAGCGGGGGGTGGACAGATACGCAGTATTTT.

The chain recombines TRBV29-1 with TRBJ2-3; 13 nucleotides agree with TRBD2. The trim removed 6 bases at V and 6 bases at J, leaving 9 bases unmatched. The germline V gene encodes CDR1 SQVTM and CDR2 ANQGSEA. The CDR3 extends over 15 amino acids. Written as DNA, the CDR3 is TGCAGCGTGGAACTAGCGGGGGGGCTAGAGGATACGCAGTATTTT. Residues: CSVELAGGLEDTQYF.

This clonotype was observed a handful of times. In nucleotides, the CDR3 is TGCGCCAGCAGCCAAGGGAGGATTGCCTACGAGCAGTACTTC. Protein: CASSQGRIAYEQYF. V gene TRBV4-3 combines with J gene TRBJ2-7, with D perhaps TRBD2 (5 bases). Between the trimmed V and J ends, which lost 1 base and 2 bases, there was a span of 9 bases. Germline CDR1 and CDR2: LGHNA and YSLEER. The CDR3 is 14 residues long.

This clonotype was observed a few times. The rearrangement uses TRBV6-2 or TRBV6-3 and TRBJ2-7; a weak D match, TRBD1 (6 bases). CDR1 and CDR2 from the germline V gene are MNHEY and SVGEGT. CDR3 length equals 13 residues. Trimming took off 8 bases at V and 5 bases at J, with 16 bases between the two ends. CDR3 coding DNA: TGTGCCAGCGACCGGGGACAATCCAACGAGCAGTACGTC. It encodes CASDRGQSNEQYV.